This TCR beta chain was identified during a study of blood T cell repertoires in COVID-19. Germline V gives CDR1 LNHNV, CDR2 YYDKDF (reference sequence). CDR3 length: 15 amino acids. J was trimmed by 3 bases and V by 4 bases; bases with no gene match: 5. Some clones are missing from TCRdb's copy, which holds only in-frame ones; the method was immunoSEQ multiplex PCR. The sample contains about 270,000 clones, around nine tenths of which appear only once. The chain combines TRBV15 with TRBJ2-7; 11 bases line up with TRBD1. The sequence derives from a man aged 35 to 55 with active or convalescent COVID-19. The sequenced sample was peripheral blood. In DNA form, the CDR3 reads TGTGCCACCAGCATCTCCGGGACAGGGGGCTACGAGCAGTACTTC. As protein: CATSISGTGGYEQYF. The complete variable domain, with remaining parts taken from reference TRBV15 and TRBJ2-7, reads DAMVIQNPRYQVTQFGKPVTLSCSQTLNHNVMYWYQQKSSQAPKLLFHYYDKDFNNEADTPDNFQSRRPNTSFCFLDIRSPGLGDTAMYLCATSISGTGGYEQYFGPGTRLTVT.